In this sample, the clone carrying this TCR beta chain is large. Its antigen is as yet unknown. These data are taken from a study of spatial heterogeneity in lung cancer. Study-level findings and limits: Higher tumor mutation counts went along with higher counts of expanded intratumoral alpha and beta TCRs.

TCRdb independently ran MiXCR on the 5' RACE reads; one entry per CDR3 protein. The data show some 700 distinct CDR3 sequences, 9.7% seen once. The time point is: sample taken at primary tumor resection. The CDR3 spans 14 residues. Per the germline V gene, CDR1 is LNHDA and CDR2 is SQIVND (reference sequence). The V segment lost 10 bases and the J segment 0 bases; nucleotides outside the gene matches: 7. The V gene is TRBV19, the J gene TRBJ2-3; 7 nucleotides align to TRBD2. The material sequenced was lung tumor tissue, taken at surgery. This TCR came from a male donor with early-stage non-small cell lung cancer. CDR3 region: CATETGGSTDTQYF. CDR3 in DNA: TGTGCCACCGAAACCGGGGGGAGCACAGATACGCAGTATTTT.